Sequencing of this T cell receptor (beta chain) was carried out in a study of T-cell reconstitution after alpha-beta-depleted transplantation in children. Molecular barcoding with unique molecular identifiers was used for the TCRbeta library. From the PCR reads, TCRdb called clonotypes with MiXCR, one entry per CDR3 protein. The sample has about 100,000 distinct CDR3 sequences; approximately 6.6% are singletons. This CDR3 region has 10 residues. Trimming cost V 5 bases and J 3 bases, with 3 bases left between them. The V gene's germline CDR1 is DFQATT and CDR2 SNEGSKA (reference sequence). This clonotype was seen at least ten times. As yet, its antigen is unknown. Study results and caveats: A year had passed since transplant, and T-cell counts and diversity by then came mostly from newly produced T cells.

The origin of this receptor is a male patient aged 2-15 years who had a stem cell transplant for acute lymphoblastic leukemia, so the T cells may come from the graft donor. This chain joins TRBV20-1 and TRBJ2-3, with D unclear. Sequenced here: PBMCs, mostly from graft donor cells, sampled 360 days after TCRalphabeta/CD19-depleted stem cell transplant. The CDR3 bases are TGCAGTGCTTCGACAGATACGCAGTATTTT. Translation gives CSASTDTQYF.